Listed below are T cell receptor beta chains from one sample, sequenced in a study of cytomegalovirus exposure and HLA in healthy donors. Sequencing was performed with immunoSEQ multiplex PCR; in TCRdb, only in-frame clones are kept and a portion is missing. The sample consists of about 89,000 clones, about four fifths of them appearing once. Sequencing input: PBMCs. The origin of the receptors is a female donor in good health and CMV-seropositive. Each CDR3 is given with its conserved first and last residue. The D gene is left open where the match is weak. Size values are once, few and many counts, or a class for expanded clones, and some rows have none.

TRBD1,TRBV18,TRBJ1-4,-,14,TGTGCCAGCTCACCATCGACAGGGAGTGAAAAACTGTTTTTT,CASSPSTGSEKLFF
TRBD1,TRBV5-4,TRBJ1-3,few,17,TGTGCCAGCAGCGTCGGCGGACAGGGGGCTCAGGGAAACACCATATATTTT,CASSVGGQGAQGNTIYF
TRBD1,TRBV7-9,TRBJ1-2,-,15,TGTGCCAGCAGCTTAACGAGCGGGACAGGGTATGGCTACACCTTC,CASSLTSGTGYGYTF
TRBD1,TRBV27,TRBJ1-6,-,17,TGTGCCAGTAGACGACCGGGGGGACAGGGCCATAATTCACCCCTCCACTTT,CASRRPGGQGHNSPLHF
TRBD1,TRBV7-8,TRBJ1-2,once,14,TGTGCCAGCAGCTTCCAGGACAGGAACTATGGCTACACCTTC,CASSFQDRNYGYTF
TRBD1,TRBV7-9,TRBJ2-5,-,17,TGTGCCAGCAGCTTAGGCATGTCAGGGGGTATAGAGGAGACCCAGTACTTC,CASSLGMSGGIEETQYF
-,TRBV2,TRBJ2-1,-,13,TGTGCCAGCAGTCCCCCAGGTCGCAATGAGCAGTTCTTC,CASSPPGRNEQFF
-,TRBV28,TRBJ2-1,once,14,TGTGCCAGCAGTCCCCCCGTTGTCTACAATGAGCAGTTCTTC,CASSPPVVYNEQFF
TRBD1,TRBV27,TRBJ2-1,-,14,TGTGCCAGCAGTTTACGACAACCGGGACAGCGCCATTTCTTC,CASSLRQPGQRHFF
-,TRBV7-6,TRBJ2-7,-,13,TGTGCCAGCAGCTTATCCAACTCCTACGAGCAGTACTTC,CASSLSNSYEQYF
-,TRBV28,TRBJ2-7,-,14,TGTGCCAGCGAGAACGGAGGGAGCTCCTACGAGCAGTACTTC,CASENGGSSYEQYF
-,TRBV6-5,TRBJ1-5,-,13,TGTGCCAGCGGGGGGGCCTCTGATCAGCCCCAGCATTTT,CASGGASDQPQHF
-,TRBV29-1,TRBJ1-4,-,13,TGCAGCGTGAGAGGCGGAACTAATGAAAAACTGTTTTTT,CSVRGGTNEKLFF
-,TRBV30,TRBJ2-3,-,14,TGTGCCTGGAGTGTGGCCCTCGGCACAGATACGCAGTATTTT,CAWSVALGTDTQYF
TRBD2,TRBV5-4,TRBJ2-1,-,16,TGTGCCAGCAGCTTGGATGGCGGGGGGGGATACAATGAGCAGTTCTTC,CASSLDGGGGYNEQFF
TRBD1,TRBV28,TRBJ1-3,-,15,TGTGCCAGCAGTTTGAAGACCACAGGGGGGGCCACCATATATTTT,CASSLKTTGGATIYF
TRBD1,TRBV6-6,TRBJ2-7,-,14,TGTGCCAGCCTCCGGGACAGACTCTCCTACGAGCAGTACTTC,CASLRDRLSYEQYF
-,TRBV18,TRBJ1-1,-,15,TGTGCCAGCTCACCACCTGGGCACGGCTCCACTGAAGCTTTCTTT,CASSPPGHGSTEAFF
TRBD1,TRBV4-2,TRBJ1-3,-,15,TGTGCCAGCAGCCAAGGGGGACAGGCCGGGAACACCATATATTTT,CASSQGGQAGNTIYF
TRBD2,TRBV28,TRBJ2-4,-,19,TGTGCCAGCAACGCCCTGGGACTAGCGGGAGCACTAGCCAAAAACATTCAGTACTTC,CASNALGLAGALAKNIQYF
-,TRBV10-3,TRBJ2-7,-,11,TGTGCCATCAGTGAGCGCTACGAGCAGTACTTC,CAISERYEQYF
TRBD2,TRBV5-4,TRBJ2-5,-,14,TGTGCCAGCAGCCTAGCGGGAGTCCAAGAGACCCAGTACTTC,CASSLAGVQETQYF
-,TRBV25-1,TRBJ2-7,-,12,TGTGCCAGCAGTCTCAGCGGCTACGAGCAGTACTTC,CASSLSGYEQYF
TRBD1,TRBV9,TRBJ2-7,-,16,TGTGCCAGCAGCGGAGGACAGGGTCAATTCTCCTACGAGCAGTACTTC,CASSGGQGQFSYEQYF
-,TRBV5-4,TRBJ2-7,-,15,TGTGCCAGCAGCCTCCGGAGTGTTCTTTCCTACGAGCAGTACTTC,CASSLRSVLSYEQYF
-,TRBV7-2,TRBJ2-3,few,14,TGTGCCAGCAGCTTAGCGAGGGTCACAGATACGCAGTATTTT,CASSLARVTDTQYF
TRBD2,TRBV30,TRBJ2-1,-,18,TGTGCCTGGAGTGTCTTCTCCCCCGGGCGGGAGTTGGACAATGAGCAGTTCTTC,CAWSVFSPGRELDNEQFF
TRBD1,TRBV4-1,TRBJ2-7,-,14,TGCGCCAGCAGCCTACGACAGGGCTCCTACGAGCAGTACTTC,CASSLRQGSYEQYF
-,TRBV5-6,TRBJ1-1,few,16,TGTGCCAGCAGCTCGTACATACAGGGATGGGACACTGAAGCTTTCTTT,CASSSYIQGWDTEAFF
-,TRBV5-1,TRBJ1-2,-,16,TGCGCCAGCAGCTTGGGACAGCAAGCCTCTAACTATGGCTACACCTTC,CASSLGQQASNYGYTF